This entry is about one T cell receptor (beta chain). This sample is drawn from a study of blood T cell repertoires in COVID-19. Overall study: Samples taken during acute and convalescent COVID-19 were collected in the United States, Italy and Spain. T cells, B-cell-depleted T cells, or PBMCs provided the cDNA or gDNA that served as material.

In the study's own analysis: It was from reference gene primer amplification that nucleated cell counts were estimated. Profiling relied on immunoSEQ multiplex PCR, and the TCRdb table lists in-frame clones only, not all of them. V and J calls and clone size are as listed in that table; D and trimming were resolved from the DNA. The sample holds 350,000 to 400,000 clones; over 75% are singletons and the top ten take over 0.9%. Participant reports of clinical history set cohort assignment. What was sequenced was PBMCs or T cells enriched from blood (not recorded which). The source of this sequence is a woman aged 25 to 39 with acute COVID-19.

The CDR3 is CATSDSRSTDTQYF. The CDR3 nucleotides are TGTGCCACCAGTGATTCTAGGAGCACAGATACGCAGTATTTT. The rearrangement uses TRBV24-1 and TRBJ2-3; D uncertain. Germline CDR1 is KGHDR and CDR2 is SFDVKD. The CDR3 covers 14 residues. V was pared by 2 bases and J by 0 bases, with 5 bases between.